Each of the 29 T cell receptor beta chains below was sequenced from the same sample in a study of chemoradiotherapy in HPV16-positive cancers. Profiled with immunoSEQ multiplex PCR; TCRdb holds only in-frame clones, not every one. The sample shows around 11,000 clones, about nine tenths of them seen only once. The source was blood, collected from a patient who underwent chemoradiotherapy. These receptors came from a human donor with HPV-associated anogenital cancer.

The chain has TRBV5-1 and TRBJ2-5, with D tentatively TRBD1 (6 bases). Trimming removed 4 bases at V and 2 bases at J, with 24 bases between. The CDR3 consists of 18 residues. Germline V gene sequence: CDR1 SGHRS, CDR2 YFSETQ. The CDR3 nucleotides are TGCGCCAGCAGCCCTCACCTCGACGTACAGGGTTGGCAAGAGACCCAGTACTTC. It is translated as CASSPHLDVQGWQETQYF.

The chain joins TRBV2 to TRBJ1-5; tentative D call: TRBD1 (6 bases). Germline loops: CDR1 SNHLY, CDR2 FYNNEI. The CDR3 spans 13 residues. The V and J ends lost 8 bases and 5 bases respectively, with 13 bases between them. The CDR3, as DNA: TGTGCCAGCCAGCGGGACAACTATCAGCCCCAGCATTTT. Protein sequence: CASQRDNYQPQHF.

V is TRBV7-8 and J is TRBJ2-5, with TRBD2 identical over 7 bases. V shed 5 bases, J shed 2 bases, and the junction held 14 bases outside the gene matches. From germline, CDR1 is SGHVS and CDR2 FQNEAQ. The length of the CDR3 is 17 residues. The chain's CDR3 is CASSGRGRAGLQETQYF. The DNA for the CDR3 is TGTGCCAGCAGCGGGCGCGGGAGAGCGGGACTACAAGAGACCCAGTACTTC. Full variable domain (outside the CDR3, taken from reference TRBV7-8 and TRBJ2-5): GAGVSQSPRYKVAKRGQDVALRCDPISGHVSLFWYQQALGQGPEFLTYFQNEAQLDKSGLPSDRFFAERPEGSVSTLKIQRTQQEDSAVYLCASSGRGRAGLQETQYFGPGTRLLVL.

The J gene is TRBJ2-4, the V gene TRBV18; 11 nucleotides agree with TRBD2. Trimming at V came to 3 bases and at J to 1 base, leaving 5 bases not matched to a gene. Germline V lookup: CDR1 KGHSH, CDR2 LQKENI. The CDR3 loop spans 17 amino acids. The CDR3 loop is CASSPTSGDMAKNIQYF. The CDR3 DNA reads as TGTGCCAGCTCACCGACTAGCGGGGATATGGCCAAAAACATTCAGTACTTC.

The chain links TRBV6-5 to TRBJ1-2; TRBD1 might be the D (5 bases). The CDR3 extends over 12 amino acids. CDR1 MNHEY and CDR2 SVGAGI come from the germline V gene. The germline V and J ends were trimmed by 6 bases and 6 bases, with 11 bases remaining between them. The CDR3 loop reads CASRQGIHGYTF. In DNA form, the CDR3 reads TGTGCCAGCAGGCAGGGCATCCATGGCTACACCTTC.

The gene calls are TRBV30 and TRBJ1-3, with 9 bases that match TRBD1. Per the germline V gene, CDR1 is GTSNPN and CDR2 is SVGIG (reference sequence). CDR3 size: 17 residues. Unmatched junction bases numbered 12, after V lost 2 bases and J lost 4 bases. The CDR3 nucleotides are TGTGCCTGGAGTCCCACGGTAGGGGGACAGGGAGGAAACACCATATATTTT. The encoded protein is CAWSPTVGGQGGNTIYF. The full variable domain, with the rest looked up from reference TRBV30 and TRBJ1-3, is SQTIHQWPATLVQPVGSPLSLECTVEGTSNPNLYWYRQAAGRGLQLLFYSVGIGQISSEVPQNLSASRPQDRQFILSSKKLLLSDSGFYLCAWSPTVGGQGGNTIYFGEGSWLTVV.

This chain links TRBV7-9 with TRBJ2-5; 8 nucleotides match TRBD1. TRBJ2-7 explains the end of the DNA better; the J call may be wrong. In germline, CDR1 is SEHNR, CDR2 FQNEAQ (reference sequence). CDR3 length: 16 amino acids. CDR3 DNA sequence: TGTGCCAGCAGCCCCCCCGGGACAGGAGCAAACTACGAGCAGTACTTC. Translating it yields CASSPPGTGANYEQYF.

V is TRBV5-1 and J is TRBJ1-2; D unclear. CDR3 size: 14 residues. Looked up from germline, CDR1 is SGHRS and CDR2 is YFSETQ. V lost 1 base, J lost 1 base, and 8 bases lay in between. The CDR3 reads CASSLYLDNYGYTF. The CDR3 DNA reads as TGCGCCAGCAGCTTGTACTTGGATAACTATGGCTACACCTTC.

The gene calls are TRBV6-4 and TRBJ2-3, with D possibly TRBD2 on 5 matching bases. Germline CDR1 MRHNA, CDR2 SNTAGT. This CDR3 is built from 14 residues. V was shortened by 4 bases and J by 4 bases, with 12 bases between the two germline ends. The CDR3 protein is CASSAQEAADTQYF. The CDR3 bases are TGTGCCAGCAGTGCTCAGGAGGCAGCAGATACGCAGTATTTT.

Worth noting for this clone: At one end, the junction sequence differs from germline, possibly due to a read error. The rearrangement links TRBV27 to TRBJ1-2; D gene uncertain. The germline gives CDR1 MNHEY, CDR2 SMNVEV (reference sequence). The CDR3 totals 13 residues. The CDR3, as DNA: TGTGTCAGCAGTTTAAGGCAAGCCTATGGCTACACCTTC. Protein sequence: CVSSLRQAYGYTF.

This chain links TRBV5-4 with TRBJ2-7; 10 positions match TRBD2. The germline CDR1 and CDR2 sequences are SGHNT and YYREEE (reference sequence). CDR3 length: 14 amino acids. V lost 5 bases and J lost 7; bases outside the gene matches: 9. The CDR3 DNA follows: TGTGCCAGCAGAACTAGCGGGGCCCCTCGGGAGCAGTACTTC. Translation: CASRTSGAPREQYF.

This chain links TRBV19 with TRBJ1-5; TRBD1 matches at 7 bases. V lost 7 bases to trimming and J lost 3 bases; unmatched junction nucleotides: 6. The CDR3 totals 14 residues. Germline CDR1 reads LNHDA; CDR2 reads SQIVND (reference sequence). The CDR3 spells CASKTGVVNQPQHF. For the CDR3, the DNA is TGTGCCAGTAAAACAGGGGTCGTCAATCAGCCCCAGCATTTT.

This clone appeared once. The rearrangement links TRBV10-1 to TRBJ1-4; TRBD1 matches at 8 bases. The CDR3 covers 12 residues. J was trimmed by 7 bases and V by 10 bases; bases with no gene match: 5. Germline CDR1 is WNHNN and CDR2 is SYGVQD (reference sequence). The CDR3 here is CATVDRAEKLFF. The CDR3, as DNA: TGCGCCACCGTGGACAGGGCTGAAAAACTGTTTTTT.

The chain joins TRBV19 to TRBJ1-2; D ambiguous. The V gene lost 2 bases and the J gene lost 4 bases, with 14 bases spanning the gap. This CDR3 has 15 residues. Germline V gene data show CDR1 as LNHDA and CDR2 as SQIVND (reference sequence). The chain's CDR3 is CASSIRQTKFYGYTF. The CDR3 coding sequence is TGTGCCAGTAGTATAAGGCAAACAAAATTCTATGGCTACACCTTC.

This sequence joins TRBV11-3 and TRBJ1-3; D remains ambiguous. The CDR3 totals 16 residues. Germline-derived CDR1 and CDR2 are SGHNT and YENEEA. The germline V and J ends were trimmed by 5 bases and 0 bases, with 14 bases remaining between them. DNA for the CDR3: TGTGCCAGCAGCCTATCGAAGGGAAGCTCTGGAAACACCATATATTTT. Amino acid sequence: CASSLSKGSSGNTIYF.

The rearrangement links TRBV5-1 to TRBJ2-7; possible D gene TRBD2, 5 bases. The CDR3 spans 16 residues. Trimming shortened V by 1 base and J by 0 bases, and 14 bases separated the two germline ends. Germline CDR1 and CDR2: SGHRS and YFSETQ. CDR3 coding DNA: TGCGCCAGCAGCTTGAGTCTCGGACGGGGCTCCTACGAGCAGTACTTC. This gives the protein CASSLSLGRGSYEQYF. The complete variable domain, with remaining parts taken from reference TRBV5-1 and TRBJ2-7, reads KAGVTQTPRYLIKTRGQQVTLSCSPISGHRSVSWYQQTPGQGLQFLFEYFSETQRNKGNFPGRFSGRQFSNSRSEMNVSTLELGDSALYLCASSLSLGRGSYEQYFGPGTRLTVT.

The V call is TRBV9, the J call TRBJ1-2; D is perhaps TRBD1 (5 bases). V lost 4 bases and J lost 7, with 14 bases in between. CDR1 SGDLS and CDR2 YYNGEE come from the germline V gene. This CDR3 has 13 residues. CDR3 loop: CASSSGGAFGYTF. In nucleotides, the CDR3 is TGTGCCAGCAGCTCCGGAGGGGCCTTTGGCTACACCTTC.

The J gene is TRBJ1-3, the V gene TRBV30; 8 nucleotides line up with TRBD1. The length of the CDR3 is 14 residues. After removal of 5 bases from V and 5 bases from J, the junction contained 8 bases not matched to a gene. Germline loops: CDR1 GTSNPN, CDR2 SVGIG (reference sequence). The CDR3 loop reads CAWSTGTGRNTIYF. The CDR3, as DNA: TGTGCCTGGTCAACCGGGACAGGAAGAAACACCATATATTTT.

CDR3 sequence: CASSEGEARRNTEAFF. The DNA of the CDR3 is TGTGCCAGCAGCGAGGGGGAGGCGCGGCGTAACACTGAAGCTTTCTTT. The rearrangement joins TRBV9 to TRBJ1-1; D might be TRBD1 (6 bases). Germline loops: CDR1 SGDLS, CDR2 YYNGEE. V shed 3 bases and J shed 2 bases, with 17 bases lying between them. This CDR3 has 16 residues.

This chain uses TRBV5-1 with TRBJ2-1; the match to TRBD1 covers 10 bases. Unmatched junction bases numbered 2, after V lost 4 bases and J lost 4 bases. The CDR3 is made up of 14 amino acids. The germline V gene encodes CDR1 SGHRS and CDR2 YFSETQ. CDR3 in amino acids: CASSTGQGYNEQFF. CDR3 DNA: TGCGCCAGCAGCACGGGACAGGGGTACAATGAGCAGTTCTTC. Full variable domain (outside the CDR3, taken from reference TRBV5-1 and TRBJ2-1): KAGVTQTPRYLIKTRGQQVTLSCSPISGHRSVSWYQQTPGQGLQFLFEYFSETQRNKGNFPGRFSGRQFSNSRSEMNVSTLELGDSALYLCASSTGQGYNEQFFGPGTRLTVL.

The chain is built from TRBV6-6 and TRBJ1-2; 7 nucleotides line up with TRBD1. The germline V gene has CDR1 MNHNY and CDR2 SVGAGI (reference sequence). Trimming removed 3 bases from V and 5 bases from J; junction bases left unmatched: 6. This CDR3 comprises 14 residues. Here the CDR3 DNA reads TGTGCCAGCAGTTATTATGCAGGGGGATATGGCTACACCTTC. This gives the protein CASSYYAGGYGYTF.

V and J are TRBV6-5 and TRBJ1-2; 9 bases are shared with TRBD1. The CDR3 contains 16 residues. Germline V gene lookup returns CDR1 MNHEY and CDR2 SVGAGI. After removal of 1 base from V and 6 bases from J, the junction contained 9 bases not matched to a gene. CDR3 sequence (DNA): TGTGCCAGCAGTTACTTCGACGGGACAGGGTATAATGGCTACACCTTC. Its translation is CASSYFDGTGYNGYTF.

The gene calls are TRBV7-9 and TRBJ2-4, with no clear D. Trimming pared 1 base from V and 9 bases from J, leaving 13 bases between. The CDR3 runs to 14 residues. In germline, CDR1 is SEHNR, CDR2 FQNEAQ (reference sequence). The CDR3 DNA reads TGTGCCAGCAGCTTAGTCCAGGATTCGGGCATTCAGTACTTC. It yields the protein CASSLVQDSGIQYF.

The J gene is TRBJ2-7, the V gene TRBV11-3, with D hard to call. This CDR3 region has 11 residues. Trimming pared 4 bases from V and 3 bases from J, leaving 4 bases between. Per the germline V gene, CDR1 is SGHNT and CDR2 is YENEEA. The CDR3: CASSSYYEQYF. In nucleotides, the CDR3 is TGTGCCAGCAGCTCCTACTACGAGCAGTACTTC.

The genes are TRBV4-2 and TRBJ2-7, with 8 positions matching TRBD1. The J segment lost 2 bases and the V segment lost 5 bases, leaving 5 bases of the junction unmatched. Germline CDR1 and CDR2: LGHNA and YNFKEQ. CDR3 length equals 14 residues. CDR3 nucleotide sequence: TGTGCCAGCAGCTCCCGGACAGGGACCTACGAGCAGTACTTC. Protein: CASSSRTGTYEQYF.

The chain links TRBV4-1 to TRBJ1-6; D gene ambiguous. The CDR3 contains 18 residues. Germline lookup yields CDR1 MGHRA and CDR2 YSYEKL. The V end was cut by 1 base, the J end by 9 bases, with 22 bases between. The DNA for the CDR3 is TGCGCCAGCAGCCAAGGGGTTGCAAGGAAACGGGATGGTTCACCCCTCCACTTT. Protein: CASSQGVARKRDGSPLHF.

This clone was recorded once. The CDR3 here is CASEGGPYNEQFF. The CDR3 coding sequence is TGTGCCAGCGAAGGCGGGCCCTACAATGAGCAGTTCTTC. The chain combines TRBV9 with TRBJ2-1; possibly TRBD2 for D (5 bases). The ends were cut back, 7 bases at V and 2 bases at J, with 10 bases in the middle. The CDR3 spans 13 residues. CDR1 is SGDLS and CDR2 is YYNGEE in the germline V gene.

The rearrangement links TRBV4-1 to TRBJ1-2; 8 positions match TRBD1. The CDR3 is 17 amino acids. V shed 0 bases and J 4 bases; nucleotides not matched to a gene: 10. Germline CDR1 MGHRA, CDR2 YSYEKL. CDR3 nucleotide sequence: TGCGCCAGCAGCCAAGATCCGGCAGGGGGCGGGCCCTATGGCTACACCTTC. Encoded protein: CASSQDPAGGGPYGYTF.

This clone turned up a few times. V usage is TRBV10-3 and J usage is TRBJ2-3; 7 bases match TRBD2. The CDR3 is 16 amino acids. V was pared by 4 bases and J by 1 base, with 8 bases of the junction left unmatched. Germline V gene data show CDR1 as ENHRY and CDR2 as SYGVKD. The CDR3 DNA is TGTGCCATCAGTGGAGGGAGGGGACGGGGCACAGATACGCAGTATTTT. It codes for CAISGGRGRGTDTQYF.